The source of this TCR beta chain is a study of blood T cell repertoires in COVID-19. CDR1 and CDR2 (germline): LGHDT, YNNKEL (reference sequence). The CDR3 has 16 amino acids. The V gene end was trimmed by 5 bases and the J gene end by 6 bases; junction bases not matched to a gene: 10. The protocol was immunoSEQ multiplex PCR, while the TCRdb copy is restricted to in-frame clones and leaves out a portion. The sample includes approximately 180,000 clones, around 90% seen only once; the top ten take approximately 4.4%. The V gene is TRBV3-1 (or the pseudogene TRBV3-2), the J gene TRBJ2-3; 11 bases are shared with TRBD2. The clonotype comes from a human donor in a cohort sampled during active COVID-19. Sample: peripheral blood. As DNA, the CDR3 is TGTGCCAGCAGCTTCTATAGCGGGGGGGCCAAGGATACGCAGTATTTT. It yields the protein CASSFYSGGAKDTQYF.